The clone carrying this T cell receptor (beta chain) was recorded only once. Its antigen is still unknown. These data originate in a study of long-term antiretroviral therapy in people with HIV. Points from the study as a whole: All time points showed a repertoire dominated by clones expanded before ART.

Trimming took off 4 bases at V and 7 bases at J, with 14 bases between the two ends. CDR3 length equals 14 residues. Germline CDR1 MNHNS, CDR2 SASEGT. Investigators performed immunoSEQ version v3.0 at survey level. The protocol was immunoSEQ multiplex PCR, while the TCRdb copy is restricted to in-frame clones and leaves out a portion. The sample consists of 20,000 to 25,000 clones, 79% of them appearing once. Here the sequenced sample was unsorted PBMCs, taken 4.1 years after starting antiretroviral therapy. The chain combines TRBV6-1 with TRBJ1-3, with D hard to call. This clonotype was obtained from a woman aged 40 to 50 with HIV. CDR3 DNA: TGTGCCAGCAGTGGGCCTGGGCGAGGGAACACCATATATTTT. This translates into CASSGPGRGNTIYF.